Below, 3 T cell receptor beta chains from the same sample are listed, as sequenced in a study of cytomegalovirus exposure and HLA in healthy donors. A multiplex PCR was run with 60 Vbeta primers and 13 Jbeta primers. Libraries were prepared by immunoSEQ multiplex PCR; TCRdb keeps only in-frame clonotypes and omits some of them. The data show about 100,000 clones, roughly 80% seen once. The sequenced sample consisted of PBMCs. The receptors originated from a male donor in good health and CMV-seropositive.

This clone has a handful of counts. A read error may account for a junction end that differs from germline. This chain connects TRBV7-9 to TRBJ2-7, with D perhaps matching TRBD1 (5 bases). Germline CDR1 is SEHNR and CDR2 is FQNEAQ (reference sequence). This CDR3 region has 13 residues. CDR3 sequence: CSSSFSRDYEQYF. DNA for the CDR3: TGTTCCAGCAGCTTCTCCAGGGACTACGAGCAGTACTTC.

The table lists this clone with a few counts. The rearrangement joins TRBV5-5 to TRBJ2-1, with D perhaps TRBD2 (6 bases). V was cut by 4 bases and J by 8 bases, with 19 bases left in between. Germline V gene data show CDR1 as SGHKS and CDR2 as YYEKEE (reference sequence). The CDR3 covers 15 residues. The CDR3 here is CASSTTAPRGYEQFF. For the CDR3, the DNA is TGTGCCAGCAGCACAACAGCTCCCCGGGGGTATGAGCAGTTCTTC.

V usage is TRBV27 and J usage is TRBJ1-1; D is ambiguous. The germline V and J ends were trimmed by 5 bases and 3 bases, with 13 bases remaining between them. CDR1 MNHEY and CDR2 SMNVEV come from the germline V gene (reference sequence). There are 14 residues in the CDR3. The CDR3 reads CASSVIGRDTEAFF. CDR3 sequence (DNA): TGTGCCAGCAGTGTTATCGGGAGGGACACTGAAGCTTTCTTT.